This T cell receptor (beta chain) is from a study of monozygotic twins with inflammatory bowel disease (dated 2019 in TCRdb). For the study in its entirety: The complete study included approximately 28 monozygotic twin pairs: 19 IBD-discordant Danish pairs and nine German pairs, of which four were IBD-concordant and five were IBD-discordant. Disease-associated traits were sought mainly through comparisons between IBD patients and their genetically identical healthy co-twins within discordant pairs. Each individual had, on average, about 151 000 unique TCRalpha sequences and 181 000 unique TCRbeta sequences available for analysis. General findings and caveats noted by the study authors: Concordant and discordant twins showed no difference in repertoire similarity, possibly because of limited statistical power. Measured by the inverse Simpson index, TCRbeta repertoire diversity was lower in IBD patients than in their healthy co-twins. Background noise and inter-individual variability may have been introduced into the repertoires by the differing immunosuppressive treatments among patients. The results gave no support for a single strong signal or clonotype linked to IBD. Distinction between different T cell subtypes could not be achieved in the analysis. Compared with healthy twins, IBD patients had fewer clonotypes in common with other individuals, a difference most pronounced in patients showing signs of disease activity.

From each donor, a roughly 2.5 ml peripheral blood sample was drawn into PAXgene tubes and stored at -80 degrees C. Without any T cell sorting, total RNA was extracted from whole blood using the PAXgene blood miRNA kit on an automated QIAcube. Peripheral blood from monozygotic twin pairs concordant or discordant for inflammatory bowel disease was subjected to deep TCRalpha and TCRbeta repertoire profiling with unique molecular barcoding. For every twin pair, smoking habits were documented, and each individual was categorised as a current, former or never smoker. The CDR3 contains 15 residues, cysteine and phenylalanine counted. The protein alone is recorded here. The germline V gene supplies CDR1 LGHNA and CDR2 YNFKEQ. The library relied on 5' RACE. The input for every TCR library was around 3,800 ng of total RNA. For each sample, cDNA synthesis was carried out in eight separate reactions using SMARTScribe reverse transcriptase. During cDNA synthesis, unique molecular identifiers containing a 6-nucleotide sample barcode were introduced by template switching. Amplification of TCRalpha and TCRbeta cDNA involved two nested PCRs of about 15 and 9 cycles, and each PCR was followed by bead purification. Before amplification, the cDNA was treated with uracil DNA-glycosylase and purified using the QIAquick PCR purification kit. The second PCR added Illumina TruSeq-compatible adapters along with sample-specific barcodes. Library quality and concentration were checked on TapeStation and Qubit, and libraries were pooled at 4.5 to 5.5 ng each. Sequencing of the pooled libraries was done on an Illumina HiSeq2500 single-index Rapid Run using custom sequencing primers and 2 x 100 bp reads. The authors' pipeline ran thus. MiGEC version 1.2.6 was used for UMI-based consensus assembly to correct PCR and sequencing errors. MiXCR version 2.1.1 handled V(D)J alignment, clonotype assembly and CDR3 extraction. To normalise gene usage, clonotype sharing and MAIT/NKT TCR abundance, the analysis used the top 1000, 10 000 and 20 000 clonotypes per sample. After downsampling to 27 000 UMIs, diversity was calculated as the inverse Simpson index using the vegan R package. Paired Mann-Whitney U tests were applied to discordant twin pairs, with Benjamini-Hochberg correction for multiple testing. TCRdb reprocessed the reads into one record per CDR3 protein sequence, lacking DNA. The V and J calls reflect TCRdb's pipeline rather than the authors' work. The sample's records list 300,000 to 400,000 distinct CDR3 sequences. 2.5% to 3% of the sample is in the top ten clones.

Comments on this clonotype: Its antigen is currently not known.

Sequencing input: blood. Rearrangement joined TRBV4-2 to TRBJ1-3. The TCR originated in a human donor with ulcerative colitis or Crohn's disease, or a healthy co-twin of an affected twin (not recorded which). The CDR3 region reads CASSPGSSRGTTIYF.